The clone carrying this T cell receptor beta chain was recorded a few times. The data originate from a study of T cell changes during pregnancy in multiple sclerosis. Germline V gives CDR1 SEHNR, CDR2 FQNEAQ (reference sequence). This CDR3 comprises 14 residues. The ends were cut back, 2 bases at V and 8 bases at J, with 10 bases in the middle. This table comes from immunoSEQ multiplex PCR, and its TCRdb copy is limited to in-frame clones, with some not included. The sample yields about 81,000 clones, 94% seen once. The sequence was obtained from a female donor with multiple sclerosis, enrolled in a pregnancy study. The rearrangement uses TRBV7-9 and TRBJ1-6, with a possible D match to TRBD1 (5 bases). Source: peripheral blood, taken in the third trimester of pregnancy. The CDR3 DNA reads TGTGCCAGCAGCTTATTGCAGGGCGATTCACCCCTCCACTTT. Translating it yields CASSLLQGDSPLHF. Full variable domain (remainder filled in from reference TRBV7-9 and TRBJ1-6): DTGVSQNPRHKITKRGQNVTFRCDPISEHNRLYWYRQTLGQGPEFLTYFQNEAQLEKSRLLSDRFSAERPKGSFSTLEIQRTEQGDSAMYLCASSLLQGDSPLHFGNGTRLTVT.